Listed here are 6 T cell receptor beta chains from one sample, sequenced in a study of blood T cell repertoires in COVID-19 (dated by TCRdb to 2020 to 2021). The library was prepared using the immunoSEQ multiplex PCR assay. Drawn from immuneACCESS, this table holds only the in-frame rearrangements with V and J called that TCRdb kept. Clones are partly lost; checked studies trace under half to an unresolved V gene and leave the rest unexplained. Within this sample are approximately 64,000 clones, with around nine tenths of them counted one time only. Jointly, the top ten make up roughly 3.5% of the sample. Sequenced sample: peripheral blood. The receptor set was obtained from a man aged 70-80 years with acute or convalescent COVID-19.

The chain uses TRBV6-5 and TRBJ2-1; TRBD1 matches 8 bases. V shed 2 bases and J 3 bases; nucleotides not matched to a gene: 3. Germline V gene data show CDR1 as MNHEY and CDR2 as SVGAGI. There are 15 residues in the CDR3. The CDR3 region has the DNA TGTGCCAGCAGTTACCGGGACAGGCTCTACAATGAGCAGTTCTTC. Protein: CASSYRDRLYNEQFF.

The chain uses TRBV27 and TRBJ2-1; 10 bases are shared with TRBD1. The V gene's germline CDR1 is MNHEY and CDR2 SMNVEV (reference sequence). V was clipped by 3 bases and J by 6 bases; unmatched bases: 11. CDR3 length: 17 amino acids. CDR3 nucleotide sequence: TGTGCCAGCAGTTTCCCCTTGACAGGGGGCGTAGCCAATGAGCAGTTCTTC. The encoded protein is CASSFPLTGGVANEQFF.

The sample holds a few counts of this clone. The chain joins TRBV29-1 to TRBJ1-2; TRBD1 agrees at 7 bases. This CDR3 region has 14 residues. CDR1 and CDR2 from the germline V gene are SQVTM and ANQGSEA. Trimming at V came to 7 bases and at J to 4 bases, leaving 12 bases not matched to a gene. The CDR3, as DNA: TGCAGCGCACTGGGGACAGTTTTCTTCTATGGCTACACCTTC. It translates to CSALGTVFFYGYTF.

V and J are TRBV5-1 and TRBJ2-1; 11 nucleotides line up with TRBD2. The CDR3 is 14 amino acids. CDR1 and CDR2 from the germline V gene are SGHRS and YFSETQ. The V and J ends lost 5 bases and 3 bases, in that order; junction bases with no gene match: 1. CDR3 DNA sequence: TGCGCCAGCAGTACTAGCGGGGGCTACAATGAGCAGTTCTTC. Encoded protein: CASSTSGGYNEQFF.

This clone was recorded only once. The chain combines TRBV9 with TRBJ1-1, with a possible D match to TRBD1 (6 bases). The V end was cut by 5 bases, the J end by 1 base, with 12 bases between. The CDR3 consists of 14 residues. Germline V gene data show CDR1 as SGDLS and CDR2 as YYNGEE. The CDR3 loop is CASSPGTPNTEAFF. DNA of the CDR3: TGTGCCAGCAGTCCCGGGACACCGAACACTGAAGCTTTCTTT.

This chain links TRBV6-1 with TRBJ1-1; TRBD1 might be the D (5 bases). V was cut by 0 bases and J by 3 bases, with 14 bases left in between. Germline V lookup: CDR1 MNHNS, CDR2 SASEGT. The CDR3 length is 16 residues. This CDR3 reads CASSEAFTGGDTEAFF. The CDR3 nucleotides read TGTGCCAGCAGTGAAGCGTTCACCGGGGGAGACACTGAAGCTTTCTTT.